This T cell receptor (beta chain) was captured by sequencing in a study of T cell repertoires in cytomegalovirus infection. In the study overall: Well-studied HLA-B-restricted CMV epitopes were used in the study alongside recently identified HLA-C-restricted ones. Matching HLA type and CMV infection were both indicated by public TCR beta signatures.

There are 16 residues in the CDR3. Germline V gene data show CDR1 as ENHRY and CDR2 as SYGVKD. V was trimmed by 10 bases and J by 1 base, leaving 20 bases between them. TCRdb re-derived calls from the reads in MiXCR, one entry per CDR3 protein. This table holds about 890,000 distinct CDR3 sequences, approximately 31% found once. Worth noting for this clonotype: As yet, its antigen is unknown.

V gene TRBV10-3 combines with J gene TRBJ1-5; D is possibly TRBD1 (6 bases). The TCR was taken from a human donor in good health (CMV status not recorded). Some clones in this sample may be carry-over from other donors' samples. The source material was cultured CD8+ T cells from PBMCs, sampled from culture after CMV antigen stimulation. Here the CDR3 reads CASGLGGLVSNQPQHF. The CDR3 bases are TGTGCCAGCGGACTAGGGGGATTAGTAAGCAATCAGCCCCAGCATTTT.